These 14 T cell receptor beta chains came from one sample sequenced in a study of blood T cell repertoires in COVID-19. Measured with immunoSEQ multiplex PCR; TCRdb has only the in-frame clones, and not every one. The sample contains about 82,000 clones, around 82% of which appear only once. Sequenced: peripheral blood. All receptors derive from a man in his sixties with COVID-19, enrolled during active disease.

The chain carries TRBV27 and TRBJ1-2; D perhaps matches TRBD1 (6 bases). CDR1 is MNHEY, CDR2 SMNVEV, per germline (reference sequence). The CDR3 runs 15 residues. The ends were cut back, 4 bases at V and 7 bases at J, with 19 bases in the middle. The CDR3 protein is CASSSADRRGAGYTF. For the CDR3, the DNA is TGTGCCAGCAGTTCGGCCGACAGGCGAGGGGCTGGCTACACCTTC.

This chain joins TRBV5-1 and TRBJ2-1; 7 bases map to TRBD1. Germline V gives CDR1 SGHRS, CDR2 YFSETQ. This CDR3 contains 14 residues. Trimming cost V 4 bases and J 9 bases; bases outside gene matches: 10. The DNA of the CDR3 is TGCGCCAGCAGCCTAGATAGACAGGGAAGTGAGCAGTTCTTC. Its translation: CASSLDRQGSEQFF.

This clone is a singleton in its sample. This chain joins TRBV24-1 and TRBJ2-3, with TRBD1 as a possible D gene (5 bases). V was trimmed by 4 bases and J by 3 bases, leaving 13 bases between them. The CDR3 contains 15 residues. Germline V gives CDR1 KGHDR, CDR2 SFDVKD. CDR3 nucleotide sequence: TGTGCCACCAGTGACCCAAGACAGAGGACAGATACGCAGTATTTT. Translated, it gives CATSDPRQRTDTQYF.

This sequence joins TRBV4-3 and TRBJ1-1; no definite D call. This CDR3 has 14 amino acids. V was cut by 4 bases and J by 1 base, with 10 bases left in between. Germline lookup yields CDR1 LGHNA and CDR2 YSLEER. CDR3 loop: CASSLSHRNTEAFF. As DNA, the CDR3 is TGCGCCAGCAGCCTAAGCCACAGGAACACTGAAGCTTTCTTT.

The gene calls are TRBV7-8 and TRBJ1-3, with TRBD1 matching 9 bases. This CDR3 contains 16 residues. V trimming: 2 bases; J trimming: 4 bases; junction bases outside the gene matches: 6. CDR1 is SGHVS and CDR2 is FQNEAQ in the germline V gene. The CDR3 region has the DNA TGTGCCAGCAGCTTATGGGGACAGGGAAACGGAAACACCATATATTTT. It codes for CASSLWGQGNGNTIYF.

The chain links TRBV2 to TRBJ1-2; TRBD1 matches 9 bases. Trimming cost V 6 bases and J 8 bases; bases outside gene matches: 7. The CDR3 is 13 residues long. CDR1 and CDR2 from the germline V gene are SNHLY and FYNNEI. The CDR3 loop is CASRGQGWDGYTF. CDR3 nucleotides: TGTGCCAGCAGGGGACAGGGTTGGGACGGCTACACCTTC.

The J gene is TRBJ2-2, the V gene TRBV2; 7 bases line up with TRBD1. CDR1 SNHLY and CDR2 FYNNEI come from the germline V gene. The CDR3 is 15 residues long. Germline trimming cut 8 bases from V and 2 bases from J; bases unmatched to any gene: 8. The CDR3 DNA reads TGTGCCAGCTCCGAGACAGGGATCAACACCGGGGAGCTGTTTTTT. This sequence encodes CASSETGINTGELFF.

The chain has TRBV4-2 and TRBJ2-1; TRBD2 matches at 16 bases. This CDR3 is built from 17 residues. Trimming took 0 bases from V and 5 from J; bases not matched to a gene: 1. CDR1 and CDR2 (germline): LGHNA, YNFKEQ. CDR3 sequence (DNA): TGTGCCAGCAGCCAAGAGGGACTAGCGGGGGGGAACAATGAGCAGTTCTTC. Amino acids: CASSQEGLAGGNNEQFF.

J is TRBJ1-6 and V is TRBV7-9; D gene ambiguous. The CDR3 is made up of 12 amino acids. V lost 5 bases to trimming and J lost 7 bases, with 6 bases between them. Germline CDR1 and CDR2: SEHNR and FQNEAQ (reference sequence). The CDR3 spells CASSVLNSPLHF. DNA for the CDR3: TGTGCCAGCAGCGTTTTAAATTCACCCCTCCACTTT.

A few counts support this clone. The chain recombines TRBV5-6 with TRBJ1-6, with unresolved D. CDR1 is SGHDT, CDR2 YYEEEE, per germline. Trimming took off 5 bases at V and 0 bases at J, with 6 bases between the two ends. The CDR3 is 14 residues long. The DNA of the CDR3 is TGTGCCAGCAGTAGAGGCTCCTATAATTCACCCCTCCACTTT. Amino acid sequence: CASSRGSYNSPLHF.

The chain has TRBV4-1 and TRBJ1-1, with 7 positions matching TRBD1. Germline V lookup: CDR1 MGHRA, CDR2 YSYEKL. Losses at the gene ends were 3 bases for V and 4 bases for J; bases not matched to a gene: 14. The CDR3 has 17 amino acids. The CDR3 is CASSQEDREFLSTEAFF. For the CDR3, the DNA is TGCGCCAGCAGCCAGGAAGACAGGGAATTTTTGAGCACTGAAGCTTTCTTT.

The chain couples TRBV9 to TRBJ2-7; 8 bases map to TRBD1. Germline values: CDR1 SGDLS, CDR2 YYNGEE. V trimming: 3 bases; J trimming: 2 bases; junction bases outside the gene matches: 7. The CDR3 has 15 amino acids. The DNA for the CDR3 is TGTGCCAGCAGCGGCGGACAGGGACCAACCTACGAGCAGTACTTC. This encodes CASSGGQGPTYEQYF.

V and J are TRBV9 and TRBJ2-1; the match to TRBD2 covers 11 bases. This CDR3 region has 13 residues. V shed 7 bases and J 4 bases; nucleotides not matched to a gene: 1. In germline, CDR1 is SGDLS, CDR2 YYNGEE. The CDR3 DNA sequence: TGTGCCAGCGGGACTAGCGGATACAATGAGCAGTTCTTC. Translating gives CASGTSGYNEQFF.

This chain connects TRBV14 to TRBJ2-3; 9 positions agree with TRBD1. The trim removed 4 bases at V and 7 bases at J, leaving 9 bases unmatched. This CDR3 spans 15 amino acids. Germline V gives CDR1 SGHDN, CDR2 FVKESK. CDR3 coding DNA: TGTGCCAGCAGCCTCCCCGGGACAGGGTTGTATACGCAGTATTTT. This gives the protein CASSLPGTGLYTQYF. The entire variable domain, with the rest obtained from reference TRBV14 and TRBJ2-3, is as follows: EAGVTQFPSHSVIEKGQTVTLRCDPISGHDNLYWYRRVMGKEIKFLLHFVKESKQDESGMPNNRFLAERTGGTYSTLKVQPAELEDSGVYFCASSLPGTGLYTQYFGPGTRLTVL.